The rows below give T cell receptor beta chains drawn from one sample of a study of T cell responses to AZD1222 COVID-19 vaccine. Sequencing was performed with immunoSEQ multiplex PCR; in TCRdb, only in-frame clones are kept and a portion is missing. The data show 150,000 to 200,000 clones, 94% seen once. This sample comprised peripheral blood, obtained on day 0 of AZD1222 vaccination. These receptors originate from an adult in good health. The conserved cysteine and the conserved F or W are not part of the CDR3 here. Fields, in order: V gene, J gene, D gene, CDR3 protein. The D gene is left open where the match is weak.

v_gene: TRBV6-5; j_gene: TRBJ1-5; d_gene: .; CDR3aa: ASSSDRAWDQPQH
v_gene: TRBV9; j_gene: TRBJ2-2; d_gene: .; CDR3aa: ASSVPQGAGELF
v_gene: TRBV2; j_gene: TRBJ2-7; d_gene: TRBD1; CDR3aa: ASSDQGAYEQY
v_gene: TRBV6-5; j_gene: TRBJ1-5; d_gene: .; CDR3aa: ATSHRGNQPQH
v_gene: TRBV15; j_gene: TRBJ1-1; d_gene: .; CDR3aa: ATSGRKNTEAF
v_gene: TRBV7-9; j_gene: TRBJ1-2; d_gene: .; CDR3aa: ASSLGLLWMGYT
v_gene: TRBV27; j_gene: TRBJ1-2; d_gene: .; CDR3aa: ASSLRRGYGYT
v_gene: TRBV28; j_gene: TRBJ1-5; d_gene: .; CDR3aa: ASRLTRGINQPQH
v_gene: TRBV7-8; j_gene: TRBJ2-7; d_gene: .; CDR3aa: ASSHTGIYEQY
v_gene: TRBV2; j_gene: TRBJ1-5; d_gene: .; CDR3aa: ASGLIDRLNQPQH
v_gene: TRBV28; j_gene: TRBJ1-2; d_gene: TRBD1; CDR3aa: ASSVSGGGYT
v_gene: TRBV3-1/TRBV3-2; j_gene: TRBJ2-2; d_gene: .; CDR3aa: ASTQGGRFTGELF
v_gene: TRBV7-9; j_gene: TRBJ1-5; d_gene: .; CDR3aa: ASSLDSFGQPQH
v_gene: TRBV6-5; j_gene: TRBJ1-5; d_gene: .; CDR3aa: ASSTSGIEPQH
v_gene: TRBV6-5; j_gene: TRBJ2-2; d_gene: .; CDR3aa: ASSFEGPAVTGELF
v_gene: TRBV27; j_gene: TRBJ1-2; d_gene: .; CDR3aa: ASSLGREAHLTGYT
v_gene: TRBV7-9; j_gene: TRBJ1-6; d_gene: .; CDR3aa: ASARGGANSPLH
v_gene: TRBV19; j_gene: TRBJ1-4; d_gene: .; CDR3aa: ASREGIRTNEKLF
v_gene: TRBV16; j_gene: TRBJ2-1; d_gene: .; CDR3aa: ASSHLSANEQF
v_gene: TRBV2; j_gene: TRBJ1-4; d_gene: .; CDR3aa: ASSDRAEAEKLF
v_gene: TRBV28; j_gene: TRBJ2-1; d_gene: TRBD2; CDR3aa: ASSYAGGHNEQF
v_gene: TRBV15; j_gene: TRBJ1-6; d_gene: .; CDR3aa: ATSRAQGPRV
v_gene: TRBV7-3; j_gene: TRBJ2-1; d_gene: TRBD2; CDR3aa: ASSLPTSGSINEQF
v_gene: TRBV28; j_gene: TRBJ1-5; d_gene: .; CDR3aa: ASSFRGDQPQH